These 5 T cell receptor beta chains originate from one sample sequenced in a study of T cell repertoires in cytomegalovirus infection. TCRdb itself ran the reads through MiXCR, one entry per CDR3 protein. The table shows some 920,000 distinct CDR3 sequences, with more than 25% occurring only once. Which antigens these TCRs recognize remains unknown. Sequences were derived from cultured CD8+ T cells from PBMCs, sampled from culture after CMV antigen stimulation. Receptor source: a human donor in good health (CMV status not recorded). Some clones in this sample may be carry-over from other donors' samples.

This chain connects TRBV10-3 to TRBJ2-5; D not resolved. Germline V gene sequence: CDR1 ENHRY, CDR2 SYGVKD. The germline V and J ends were trimmed by 3 bases and 7 bases, with 6 bases remaining between them. CDR3 length equals 11 residues. The CDR3 DNA reads TGTGCCATCAGTGACTCCGGGACCCAGTACTTC. The encoded protein is CAISDSGTQYF.

The genes are TRBV20-1 and TRBJ2-5; no clear D. The CDR3 sequence is 13 residues long. The V end was cut by 1 base, the J end by 5 bases, with 11 bases between. Germline CDR1 reads DFQATT; CDR2 reads SNEGSKA (reference sequence). CDR3 in DNA: TGCAGTGCTAGAGGTCTTAAAGGGGAGACCCAGTACTTC. It is translated as CSARGLKGETQYF.

This clonotype was seen once. This chain joins TRBV20-1 and TRBJ2-2; maybe TRBD1 (6 bases). The CDR3 covers 15 residues. V was shortened by 5 bases and J by 1 base, with 14 bases between the two germline ends. CDR1 and CDR2 (germline): DFQATT, SNEGSKA (reference sequence). The CDR3 DNA reads as TGCAGTGCTTCCCCGGGACACTTGAACACCGGGGAGCTGTTTTTT. Translating it yields CSASPGHLNTGELFF.

This clonotype was found a few times. The chain recombines TRBV7-9 with TRBJ1-2; no clear D. CDR1 is SEHNR, CDR2 FQNEAQ, per germline (reference sequence). The germline V and J ends were trimmed by 3 bases and 4 bases, with 9 bases remaining between them. This CDR3 is built from 13 residues. The CDR3 loop is CASSFERVYGYTF. The DNA for the CDR3 is TGTGCCAGCAGCTTTGAAAGGGTCTATGGCTACACCTTC. The full variable domain, with the rest looked up from reference TRBV7-9 and TRBJ1-2, is DTGVSQNPRHKITKRGQNVTFRCDPISEHNRLYWYRQTLGQGPEFLTYFQNEAQLEKSRLLSDRFSAERPKGSFSTLEIQRTEQGDSAMYLCASSFERVYGYTFGSGTRLTVV.

The V gene is TRBV20-1, the J gene TRBJ1-4; TRBD1 might be the D (5 bases). V was trimmed by 4 bases and J by 7 bases, leaving 22 bases between them. The length of the CDR3 is 16 residues. From germline, CDR1 is DFQATT and CDR2 SNEGSKA (reference sequence). The chain's CDR3 is CSATLIDGRVGEKLFF. The CDR3 DNA reads as TGCAGTGCTACCTTAATCGACGGCAGGGTTGGTGAAAAACTGTTTTTT.